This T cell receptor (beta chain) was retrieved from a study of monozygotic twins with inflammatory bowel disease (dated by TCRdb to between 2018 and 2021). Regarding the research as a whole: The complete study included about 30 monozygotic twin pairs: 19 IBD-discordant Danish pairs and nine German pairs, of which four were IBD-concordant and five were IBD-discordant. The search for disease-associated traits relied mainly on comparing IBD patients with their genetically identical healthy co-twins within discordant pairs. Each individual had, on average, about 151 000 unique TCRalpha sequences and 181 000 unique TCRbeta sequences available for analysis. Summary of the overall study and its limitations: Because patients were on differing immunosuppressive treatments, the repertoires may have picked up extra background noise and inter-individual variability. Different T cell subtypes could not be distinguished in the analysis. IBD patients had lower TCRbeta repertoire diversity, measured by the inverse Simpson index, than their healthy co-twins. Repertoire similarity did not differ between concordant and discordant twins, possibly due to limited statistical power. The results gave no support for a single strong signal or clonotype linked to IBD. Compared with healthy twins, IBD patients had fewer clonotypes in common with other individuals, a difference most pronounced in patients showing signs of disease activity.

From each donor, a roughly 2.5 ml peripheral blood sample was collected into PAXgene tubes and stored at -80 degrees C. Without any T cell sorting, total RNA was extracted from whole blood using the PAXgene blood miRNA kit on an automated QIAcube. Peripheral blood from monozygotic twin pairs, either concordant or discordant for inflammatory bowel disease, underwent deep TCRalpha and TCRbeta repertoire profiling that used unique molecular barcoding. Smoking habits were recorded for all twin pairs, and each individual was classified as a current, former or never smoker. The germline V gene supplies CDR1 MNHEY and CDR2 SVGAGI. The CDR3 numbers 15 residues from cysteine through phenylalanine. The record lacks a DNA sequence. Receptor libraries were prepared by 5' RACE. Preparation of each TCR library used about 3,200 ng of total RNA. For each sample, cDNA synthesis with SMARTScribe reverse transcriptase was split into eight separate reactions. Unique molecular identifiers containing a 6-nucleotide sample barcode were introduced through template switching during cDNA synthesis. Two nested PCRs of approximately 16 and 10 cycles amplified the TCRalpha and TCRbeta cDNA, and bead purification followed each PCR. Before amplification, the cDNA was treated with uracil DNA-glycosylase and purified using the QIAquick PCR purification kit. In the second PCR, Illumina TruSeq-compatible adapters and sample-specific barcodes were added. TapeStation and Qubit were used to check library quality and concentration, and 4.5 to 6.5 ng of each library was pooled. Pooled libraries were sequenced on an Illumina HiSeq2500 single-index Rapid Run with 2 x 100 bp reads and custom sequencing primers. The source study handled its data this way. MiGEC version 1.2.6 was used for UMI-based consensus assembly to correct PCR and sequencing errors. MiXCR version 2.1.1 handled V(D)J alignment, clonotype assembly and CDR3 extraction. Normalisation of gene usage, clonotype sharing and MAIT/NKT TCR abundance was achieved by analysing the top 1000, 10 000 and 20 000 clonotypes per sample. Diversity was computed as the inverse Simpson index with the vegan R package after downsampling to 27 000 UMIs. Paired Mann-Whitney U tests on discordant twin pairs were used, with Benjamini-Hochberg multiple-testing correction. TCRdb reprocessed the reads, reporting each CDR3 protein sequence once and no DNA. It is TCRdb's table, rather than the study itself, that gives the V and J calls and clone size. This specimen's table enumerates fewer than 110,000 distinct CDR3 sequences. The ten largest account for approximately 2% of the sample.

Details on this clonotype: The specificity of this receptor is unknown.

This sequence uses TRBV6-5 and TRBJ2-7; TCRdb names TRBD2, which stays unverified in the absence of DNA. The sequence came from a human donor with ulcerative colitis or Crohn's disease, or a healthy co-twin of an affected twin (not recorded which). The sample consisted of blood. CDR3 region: CASSPRWEALGEQYF.